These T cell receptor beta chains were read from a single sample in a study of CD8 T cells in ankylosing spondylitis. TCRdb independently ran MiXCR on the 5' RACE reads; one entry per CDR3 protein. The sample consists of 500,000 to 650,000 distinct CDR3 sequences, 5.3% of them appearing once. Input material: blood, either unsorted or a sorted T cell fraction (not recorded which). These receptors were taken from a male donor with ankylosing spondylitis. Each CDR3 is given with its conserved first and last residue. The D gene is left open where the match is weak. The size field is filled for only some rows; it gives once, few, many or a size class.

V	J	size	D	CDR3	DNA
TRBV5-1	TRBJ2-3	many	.	CASGAGFGTDTQYF	TGCGCCTCCGGGGCGGGGTTCGGCACAGATACGCAGTATTTT
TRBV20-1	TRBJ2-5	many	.	CSAFAAPQETQYF	TGCAGTGCTTTTGCAGCGCCCCAAGAGACCCAGTACTTC
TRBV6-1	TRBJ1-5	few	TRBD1	CASSRWTGQFLSYQPQHF	TGTGCCAGCAGTAGGTGGACAGGGCAATTCCTTAGCTATCAGCCCCAGCATTTT
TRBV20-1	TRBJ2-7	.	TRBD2	CSGQPLGLAGGNSYEQYF	TGCAGTGGCCAGCCGTTGGGACTAGCGGGAGGGAACTCCTACGAGCAGTACTTC
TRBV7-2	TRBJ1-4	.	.	CASSLAGEGKLFF	TGTGCCAGCAGCTTAGCAGGGGAAGGAAAACTGTTTTTT
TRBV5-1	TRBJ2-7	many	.	CASSLMGGRDEQYF	TGCGCCAGCAGCTTGATGGGGGGCCGGGACGAGCAGTACTTC
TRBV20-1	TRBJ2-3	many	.	CSAITFGTRGDTQYF	TGCAGTGCTATAACATTTGGGACCCGGGGAGATACGCAGTATTTT
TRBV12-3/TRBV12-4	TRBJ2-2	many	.	CASSLQGLVNTGELFF	TGTGCCAGCAGTTTGCAGGGGTTAGTGAACACCGGGGAGCTGTTTTTT
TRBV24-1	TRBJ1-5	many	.	CATSDFGGQPQHF	TGTGCCACCAGTGATTTTGGGGGGCAGCCCCAGCATTTT
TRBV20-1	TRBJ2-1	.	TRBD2	CSARGVTSGDYNEQFF	TGCAGTGCTAGAGGGGTGACTAGCGGGGATTACAATGAGCAGTTCTTC
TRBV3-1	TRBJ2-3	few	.	CASSQRASLRSDTQYF	TGTGCCAGCAGCCAACGGGCTAGTCTAAGGTCAGATACGCAGTATTTT
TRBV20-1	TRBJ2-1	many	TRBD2	CSARLAGGHNEQFF	TGCAGTGCTAGACTAGCGGGAGGGCACAATGAGCAGTTCTTC
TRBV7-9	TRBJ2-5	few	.	CASSLGWITETQYF	TGTGCCAGCAGCCTAGGCTGGATTACGGAGACCCAGTACTTC
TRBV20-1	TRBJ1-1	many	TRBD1	CSARDPRGLEAFF	TGCAGTGCTAGAGATCCAAGGGGGCTTGAAGCTTTCTTT
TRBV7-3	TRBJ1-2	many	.	CASSPRFGSNYGYTF	TGTGCCAGCAGCCCGCGGTTCGGTTCTAACTATGGCTACACCTTC
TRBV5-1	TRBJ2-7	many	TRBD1	CASSLGGGRSYEQYF	TGCGCCAGCAGCTTGGGAGGGGGCAGAAGCTACGAGCAGTACTTC
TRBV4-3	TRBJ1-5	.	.	CASSQFRGNSNQPQHF	TGCGCCAGCAGCCAATTCAGGGGAAATAGCAATCAGCCCCAGCATTTT
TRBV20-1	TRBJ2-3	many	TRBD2	CSAQIGTRTDTQYF	TGCAGTGCTCAGATCGGGACTAGAACAGATACGCAGTATTTT
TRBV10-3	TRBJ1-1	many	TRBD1	CAITARTGDTEAFF	TGTGCCATTACAGCCCGGACAGGGGACACTGAAGCTTTCTTT
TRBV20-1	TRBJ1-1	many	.	CSVKRGINTEAFF	TGCAGTGTAAAGAGGGGGATAAACACTGAAGCTTTCTTT
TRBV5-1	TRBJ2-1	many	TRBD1	CASSFDRGANNEQFF	TGCGCCAGCAGCTTCGACAGGGGGGCGAACAATGAGCAGTTCTTC
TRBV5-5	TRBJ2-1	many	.	CASSLVGTSFNEQFF	TGTGCCAGCAGCTTGGTAGGGACCTCCTTTAATGAGCAGTTCTTC
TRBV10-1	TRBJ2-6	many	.	CASSASSGANVLTF	TGCGCCAGCAGTGCTAGCTCTGGGGCCAACGTCCTGACTTTC
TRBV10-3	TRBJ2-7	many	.	CAISYQATSGEQYF	TGTGCCATCAGTTACCAGGCTACCTCGGGTGAGCAGTACTTC
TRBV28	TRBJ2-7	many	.	CASSPYGGLSSLEQYF	TGTGCCAGCAGTCCCTATGGGGGGCTTTCTTCACTCGAGCAGTACTTC
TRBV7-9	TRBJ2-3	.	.	CASSSARAGPDTQYF	TGTGCCAGCAGTTCAGCCCGGGCAGGCCCCGATACGCAGTATTTT
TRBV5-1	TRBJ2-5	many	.	CASSLTGHQETQYF	TGCGCCAGCAGCTTAACAGGGCACCAAGAGACCCAGTACTTC
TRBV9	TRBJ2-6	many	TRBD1	CASSVGSGGAGANVLTF	TGTGCCAGCAGCGTAGGTTCAGGGGGTGCTGGGGCCAACGTCCTGACTTTC
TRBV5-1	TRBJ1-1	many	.	CASSLPGDTEAFF	TGCGCCAGCAGCCTCCCGGGGGACACTGAAGCTTTCTTT
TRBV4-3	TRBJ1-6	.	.	CASSQLLSPNSPLHF	TGCGCCAGCAGCCAATTACTTTCCCCGAATTCACCCCTCCACTTT
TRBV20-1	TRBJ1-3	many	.	CSAPASPSGNTIYF	TGCAGTGCCCCAGCATCTCCCTCTGGAAACACCATATATTTT
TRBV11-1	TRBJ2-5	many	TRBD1	CASSLRTGAETQYF	TGTGCCAGCAGCTTAAGGACAGGGGCAGAGACCCAGTACTTC
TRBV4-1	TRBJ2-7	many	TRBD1	CASSQVVADRSTYEQYF	TGCGCCAGCAGCCAAGTCGTTGCGGACAGGTCTACCTACGAGCAGTACTTC
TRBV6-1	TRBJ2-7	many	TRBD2	CASRMGGVSSYEQYF	TGTGCCAGCAGGATGGGGGGGGTGAGCTCCTACGAGCAGTACTTC
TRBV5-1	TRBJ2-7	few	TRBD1	CASRIGTAPYEQYF	TGCGCCAGCAGAATAGGGACAGCCCCCTACGAGCAGTACTTC
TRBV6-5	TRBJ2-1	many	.	CASSLTAAYNEQFF	TGTGCCAGCAGTTTAACCGCCGCTTACAATGAGCAGTTCTTC
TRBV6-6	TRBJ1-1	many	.	CASSFYRAGAFF	TGTGCCAGCAGTTTCTACAGGGCAGGGGCTTTCTTT
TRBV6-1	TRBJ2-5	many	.	CASTERDPYWETQYF	TGTGCCAGCACCGAGAGGGACCCTTACTGGGAGACCCAGTACTTC
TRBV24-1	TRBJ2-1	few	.	CATSDGDGEVDEQFF	TGTGCCACCAGTGATGGGGACGGGGAGGTGGATGAGCAGTTCTTC
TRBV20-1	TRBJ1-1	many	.	CSASGGEGAEAFF	TGCAGTGCTAGTGGGGGGGAAGGAGCTGAAGCTTTCTTT
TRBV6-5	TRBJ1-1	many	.	CASSYSSAPTEAFF	TGTGCCAGCAGTTACTCGTCAGCGCCCACTGAAGCTTTCTTT
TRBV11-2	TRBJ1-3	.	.	CASSFRTVHWGFGNTIYF	TGTGCCAGCAGCTTCCGGACAGTGCATTGGGGATTTGGAAACACCATATATTTT